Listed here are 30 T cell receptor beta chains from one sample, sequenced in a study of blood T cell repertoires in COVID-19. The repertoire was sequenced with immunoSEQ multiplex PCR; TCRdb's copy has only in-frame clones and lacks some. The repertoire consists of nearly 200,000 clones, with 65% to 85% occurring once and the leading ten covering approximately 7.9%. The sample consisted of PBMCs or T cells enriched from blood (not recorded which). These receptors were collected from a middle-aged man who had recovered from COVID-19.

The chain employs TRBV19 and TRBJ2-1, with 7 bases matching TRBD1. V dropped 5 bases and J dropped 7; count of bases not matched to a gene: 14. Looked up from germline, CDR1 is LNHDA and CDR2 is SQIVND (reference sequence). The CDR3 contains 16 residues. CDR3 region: CASSPLRDRGENEQFF. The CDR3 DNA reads TGTGCCAGTAGTCCTTTAAGGGACAGAGGCGAAAATGAGCAGTTCTTC.

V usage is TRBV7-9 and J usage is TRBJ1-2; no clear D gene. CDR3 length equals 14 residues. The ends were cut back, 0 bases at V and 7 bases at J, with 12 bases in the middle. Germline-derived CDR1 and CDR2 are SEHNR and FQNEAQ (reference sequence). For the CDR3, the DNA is TGTGCCAGCAGCTTAGCGCGGTCCGGGTTTGGCTACACCTTC. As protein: CASSLARSGFGYTF.

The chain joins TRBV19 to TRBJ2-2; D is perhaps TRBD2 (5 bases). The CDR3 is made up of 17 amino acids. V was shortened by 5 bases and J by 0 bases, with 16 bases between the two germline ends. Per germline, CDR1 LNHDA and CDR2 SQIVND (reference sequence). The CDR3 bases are TGTGCCAGTAGTCGAGCGTGGGGAGCCTCGAACACCGGGGAGCTGTTTTTT. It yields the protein CASSRAWGASNTGELFF.

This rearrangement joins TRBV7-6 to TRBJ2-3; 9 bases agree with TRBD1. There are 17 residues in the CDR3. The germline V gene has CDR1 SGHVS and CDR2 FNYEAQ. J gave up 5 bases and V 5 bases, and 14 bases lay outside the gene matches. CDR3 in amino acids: CASSPLLTGTGKDTQYF. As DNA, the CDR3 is TGTGCCAGCAGCCCCCTACTCACCGGGACAGGGAAAGATACGCAGTATTTT.

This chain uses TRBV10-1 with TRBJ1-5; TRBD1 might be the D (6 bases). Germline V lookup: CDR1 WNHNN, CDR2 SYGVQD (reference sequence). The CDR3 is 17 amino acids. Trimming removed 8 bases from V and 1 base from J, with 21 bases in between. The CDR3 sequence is CASPTDSPGASNQPQHF. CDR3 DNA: TGCGCCAGCCCGACGGACAGCCCAGGGGCCAGCAATCAGCCCCAGCATTTT.

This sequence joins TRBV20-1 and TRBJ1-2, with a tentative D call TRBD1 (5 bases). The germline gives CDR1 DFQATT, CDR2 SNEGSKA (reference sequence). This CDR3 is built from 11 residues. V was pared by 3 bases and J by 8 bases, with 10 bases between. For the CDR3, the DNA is TGCAGTGCTAGTAGGGGTCGGGGCTACACCTTC. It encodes CSASRGRGYTF.

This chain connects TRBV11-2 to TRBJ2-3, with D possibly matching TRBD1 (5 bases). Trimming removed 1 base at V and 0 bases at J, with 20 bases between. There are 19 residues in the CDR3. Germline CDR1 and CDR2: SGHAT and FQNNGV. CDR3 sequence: CASSLGVAGLYSSTDTQYF. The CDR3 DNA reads TGTGCCAGCAGCTTAGGTGTGGCAGGGCTTTATTCTAGCACAGATACGCAGTATTTT.

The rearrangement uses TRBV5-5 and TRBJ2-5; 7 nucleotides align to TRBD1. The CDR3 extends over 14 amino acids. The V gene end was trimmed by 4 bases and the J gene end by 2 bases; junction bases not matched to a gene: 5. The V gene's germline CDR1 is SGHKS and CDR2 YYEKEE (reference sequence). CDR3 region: CASSSGQVQETQYF. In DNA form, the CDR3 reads TGTGCCAGCAGCAGTGGACAGGTACAAGAGACCCAGTACTTC.

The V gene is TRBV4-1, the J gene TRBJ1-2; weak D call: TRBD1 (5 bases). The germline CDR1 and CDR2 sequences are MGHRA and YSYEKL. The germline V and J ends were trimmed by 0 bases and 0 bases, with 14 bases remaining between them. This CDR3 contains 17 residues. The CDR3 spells CASSQEGLIAANYGYTF. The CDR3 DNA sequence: TGCGCCAGCAGCCAAGAGGGACTTATCGCCGCTAACTATGGCTACACCTTC.

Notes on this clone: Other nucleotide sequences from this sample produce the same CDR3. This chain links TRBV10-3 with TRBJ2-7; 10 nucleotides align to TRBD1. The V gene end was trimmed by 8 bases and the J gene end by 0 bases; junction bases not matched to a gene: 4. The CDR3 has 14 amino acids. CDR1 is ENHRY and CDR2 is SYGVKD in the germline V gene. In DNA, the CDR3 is TGTGCCATCTCGGACAGGGGGGACTCCTACGAGCAGTACTTC. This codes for CAISDRGDSYEQYF.

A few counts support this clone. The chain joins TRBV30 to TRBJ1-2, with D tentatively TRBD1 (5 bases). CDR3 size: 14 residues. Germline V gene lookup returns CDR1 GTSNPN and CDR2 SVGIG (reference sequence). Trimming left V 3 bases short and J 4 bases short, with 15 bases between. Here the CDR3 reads CAWRAGRGIYGYTF. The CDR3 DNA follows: TGTGCCTGGAGGGCGGGACGGGGAATCTATGGCTACACCTTC.

The CDR3 sequence: CASREQWAPGRWATEAFF. The CDR3 nucleotides read TGCGCCAGCAGGGAACAATGGGCCCCCGGGAGATGGGCCACTGAAGCTTTCTTT. This chain links TRBV5-1 with TRBJ1-1, with D uncertain. Trimming stripped 5 bases from V and 4 bases from J, with 27 bases between. Per germline, CDR1 SGHRS and CDR2 YFSETQ. CDR3 length equals 18 residues.

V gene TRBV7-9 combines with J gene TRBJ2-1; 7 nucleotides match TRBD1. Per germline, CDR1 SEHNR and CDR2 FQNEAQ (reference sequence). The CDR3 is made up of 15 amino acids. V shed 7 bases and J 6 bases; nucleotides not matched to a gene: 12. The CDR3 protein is CASTPGGQLGNEQFF. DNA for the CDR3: TGTGCCAGCACCCCAGGGGGACAGCTAGGCAATGAGCAGTTCTTC.

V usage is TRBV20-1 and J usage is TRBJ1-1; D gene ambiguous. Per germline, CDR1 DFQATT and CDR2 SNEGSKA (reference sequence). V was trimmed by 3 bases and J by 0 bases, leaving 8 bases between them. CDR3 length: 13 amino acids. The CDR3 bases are TGCAGTGCTAGTACCGGGATGAACACTGAAGCTTTCTTT. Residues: CSASTGMNTEAFF.

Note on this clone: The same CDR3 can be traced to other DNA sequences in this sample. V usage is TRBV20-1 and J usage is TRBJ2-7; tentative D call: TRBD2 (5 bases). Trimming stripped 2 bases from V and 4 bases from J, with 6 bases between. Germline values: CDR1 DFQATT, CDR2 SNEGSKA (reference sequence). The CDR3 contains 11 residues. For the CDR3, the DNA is TGCAGTGCTAGACGAGGGTACGAGCAGTACTTC. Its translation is CSARRGYEQYF.

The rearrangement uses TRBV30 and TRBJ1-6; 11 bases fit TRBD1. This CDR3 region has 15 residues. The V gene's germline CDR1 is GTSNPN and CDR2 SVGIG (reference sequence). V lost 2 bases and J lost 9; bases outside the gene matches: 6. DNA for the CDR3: TGTGCCTGGAGTAGTCCCGGGACAGGGGGTTCACCCCTCCACTTT. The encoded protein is CAWSSPGTGGSPLHF.

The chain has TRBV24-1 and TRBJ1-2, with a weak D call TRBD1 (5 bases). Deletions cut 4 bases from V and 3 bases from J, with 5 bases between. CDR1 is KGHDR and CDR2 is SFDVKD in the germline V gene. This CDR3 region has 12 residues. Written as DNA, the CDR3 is TGTGCCACCAGTGACAGGGACTATGGCTACACCTTC. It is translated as CATSDRDYGYTF.

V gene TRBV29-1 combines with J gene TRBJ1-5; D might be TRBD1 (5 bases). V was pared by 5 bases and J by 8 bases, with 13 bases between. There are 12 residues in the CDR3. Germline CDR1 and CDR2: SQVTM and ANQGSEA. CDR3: CSVRDSLEPQHF. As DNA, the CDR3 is TGCAGCGTTAGAGACAGCTTGGAGCCCCAGCATTTT. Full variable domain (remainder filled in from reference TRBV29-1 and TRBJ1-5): SAVISQKPSRDICQRGTSLTIQCQVDSQVTMMFWYRQQPGQSLTLIATANQGSEATYESGFVIDKFPISRPNLTFSTLTVSNMSPEDSSIYLCSVRDSLEPQHFGDGTRLSIL.

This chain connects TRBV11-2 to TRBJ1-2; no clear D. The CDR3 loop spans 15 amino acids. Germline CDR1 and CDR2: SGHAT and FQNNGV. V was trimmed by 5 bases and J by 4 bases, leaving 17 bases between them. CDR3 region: CASSPYSAGLYGYTF. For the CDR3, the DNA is TGTGCCAGCAGCCCCTATAGCGCCGGACTCTATGGCTACACCTTC. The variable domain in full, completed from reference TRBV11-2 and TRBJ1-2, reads EAGVAQSPRYKIIEKRQSVAFWCNPISGHATLYWYQQILGQGPKLLIQFQNNGVVDDSQLPKDRFSAERLKGVDSTLKIQPAKLEDSAVYLCASSPYSAGLYGYTFGSGTRLTVV.

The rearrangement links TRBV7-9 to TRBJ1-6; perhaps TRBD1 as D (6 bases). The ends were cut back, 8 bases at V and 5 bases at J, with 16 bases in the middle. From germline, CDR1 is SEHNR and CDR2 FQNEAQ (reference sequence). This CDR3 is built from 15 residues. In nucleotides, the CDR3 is TGTGCCAGCGGGATCCAGGGGCCCCATAATTCACCCCTCCACTTT. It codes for CASGIQGPHNSPLHF.

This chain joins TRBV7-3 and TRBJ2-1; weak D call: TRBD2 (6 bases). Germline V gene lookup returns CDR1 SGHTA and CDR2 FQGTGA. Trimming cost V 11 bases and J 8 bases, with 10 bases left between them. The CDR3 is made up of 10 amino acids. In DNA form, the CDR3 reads TGTGCCTTCCCGGGGGATGAGCAGTTCTTC. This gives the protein CAFPGDEQFF.

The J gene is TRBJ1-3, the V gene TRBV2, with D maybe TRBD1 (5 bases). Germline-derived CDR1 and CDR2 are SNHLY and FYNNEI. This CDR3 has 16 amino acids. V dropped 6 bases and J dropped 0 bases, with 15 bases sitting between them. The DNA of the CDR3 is TGTGCCAGCAGCCTGGGGCAGGCCTACTCTGGAAACACCATATATTTT. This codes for CASSLGQAYSGNTIYF. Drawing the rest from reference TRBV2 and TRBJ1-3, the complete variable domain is EPEVTQTPSHQVTQMGQEVILRCVPISNHLYFYWYRQILGQKVEFLVSFYNNEISEKSEIFDDQFSVERPDGSNFTLKIRSTKLEDSAMYFCASSLGQAYSGNTIYFGEGSWLTVV.

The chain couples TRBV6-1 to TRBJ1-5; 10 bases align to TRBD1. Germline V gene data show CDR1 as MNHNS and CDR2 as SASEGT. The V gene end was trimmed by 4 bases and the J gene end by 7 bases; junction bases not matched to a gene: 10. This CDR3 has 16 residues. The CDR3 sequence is CASSGHWDRGFQPQHF. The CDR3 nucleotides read TGTGCCAGCAGTGGCCACTGGGACAGGGGATTCCAGCCCCAGCATTTT.

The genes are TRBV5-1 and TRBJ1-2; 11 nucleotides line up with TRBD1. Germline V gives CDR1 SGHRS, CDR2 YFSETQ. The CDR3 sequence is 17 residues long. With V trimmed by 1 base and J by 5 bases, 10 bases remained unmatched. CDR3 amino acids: CASSLRDRGRSLYGYTF. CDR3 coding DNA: TGCGCCAGCAGCTTGCGGGACAGGGGGAGATCCCTATATGGCTACACCTTC.

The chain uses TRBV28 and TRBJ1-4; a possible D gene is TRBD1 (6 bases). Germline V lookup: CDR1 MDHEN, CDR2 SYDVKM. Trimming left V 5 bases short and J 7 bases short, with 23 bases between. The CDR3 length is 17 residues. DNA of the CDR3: TGTGCCAGCAGTGGAGTCAGGGCGGGGGGCGCGGGTGAAAAACTGTTTTTT. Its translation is CASSGVRAGGAGEKLFF.

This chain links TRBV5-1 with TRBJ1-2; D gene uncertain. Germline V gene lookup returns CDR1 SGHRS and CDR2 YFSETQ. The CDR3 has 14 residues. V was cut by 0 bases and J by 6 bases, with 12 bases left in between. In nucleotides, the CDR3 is TGCGCCAGCAGCTTGGGGGCAGGTGGCAATGGCTACACCTTC. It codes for CASSLGAGGNGYTF.

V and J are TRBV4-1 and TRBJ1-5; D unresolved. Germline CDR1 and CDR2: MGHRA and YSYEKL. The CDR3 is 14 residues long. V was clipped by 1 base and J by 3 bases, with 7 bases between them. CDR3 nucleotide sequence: TGCGCCAGCAGCCAAGTGGGCCCCAATCAGCCCCAGCATTTT. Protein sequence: CASSQVGPNQPQHF.

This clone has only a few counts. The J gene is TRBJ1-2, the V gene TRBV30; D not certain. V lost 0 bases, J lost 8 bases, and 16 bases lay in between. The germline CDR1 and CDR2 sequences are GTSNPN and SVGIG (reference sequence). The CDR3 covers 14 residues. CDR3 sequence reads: CAWSVLGGMGGYTF. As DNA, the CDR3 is TGTGCCTGGAGTGTACTAGGAGGAATGGGGGGCTACACCTTC.

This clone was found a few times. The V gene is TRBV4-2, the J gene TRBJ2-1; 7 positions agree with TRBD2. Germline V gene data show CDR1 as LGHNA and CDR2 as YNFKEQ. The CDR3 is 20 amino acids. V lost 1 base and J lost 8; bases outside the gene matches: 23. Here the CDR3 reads CASSQALIGGSGHGFYEQFF. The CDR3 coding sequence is TGTGCCAGCAGCCAAGCCCTGATCGGGGGGTCGGGGCACGGGTTCTATGAGCAGTTCTTC.

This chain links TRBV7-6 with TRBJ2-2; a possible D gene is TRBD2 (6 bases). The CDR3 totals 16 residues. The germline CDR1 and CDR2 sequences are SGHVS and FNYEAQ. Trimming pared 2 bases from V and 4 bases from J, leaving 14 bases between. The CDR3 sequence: CASSLSFGGSTGELFF. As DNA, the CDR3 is TGTGCCAGCAGCTTAAGTTTCGGGGGAAGCACCGGGGAGCTGTTTTTT.